This TCR beta chain was captured in a study of blood T cell repertoires in COVID-19. Study in general: Sample material is recorded as cDNA or gDNA derived from T cells, B-cell-depleted T cells, or PBMCs.

The ends were cut back, 4 bases at V and 2 bases at J, with 12 bases in the middle. Germline CDR1 reads MNHEY; CDR2 reads SVGEGT. This CDR3 has 15 residues. The repertoire was sequenced with immunoSEQ multiplex PCR; TCRdb's copy has only in-frame clones and lacks some. There are hundreds of thousands of clones in the sample; roughly 80% occur only once, and approximately 9.1% lies in the top ten. This clone was seen more than once but under ten times. The chain carries TRBV6-2 or TRBV6-3 and TRBJ2-4; D might be TRBD1 (5 bases). This receptor was identified in a man at least 80 years old with acute or convalescent COVID-19. Sequencing input: peripheral blood. The CDR3 sequence is CASSSVRQTKNIQYF. The CDR3 region has the DNA TGTGCCAGCAGTTCGGTTAGACAGACCAAAAACATTCAGTACTTC.